These T cell receptor beta chains were read from a single sample in a study of blood T cell repertoires in COVID-19. The method was immunoSEQ multiplex PCR; TCRdb's version includes in-frame clones alone and lacks a portion of them. The profile shows a few hundred thousand clones, around 80% of them singletons. The sequencing sample was made of peripheral blood. The receptors stem from a woman between 40 and 50 years old who had recovered from COVID-19. Each CDR3 is given with its conserved first and last residue. D genes are given only for firm matches. Clone size appears in some rows only: once, few, many, or a class for an expanded clone.

>-|TRBV7-9|-|TRBJ1-3
TGTGCCAGCAGCGATAGAGGTGCGAGCTCTGGAAACACCATATATTTT
CASSDRGASSGNTIYF
>-|TRBV4-2|TRBD2|TRBJ2-1
TGTGCCAGCAGCCAAGCCAGCGGGGGGAAGAATGAGCAGTTCTTC
CASSQASGGKNEQFF
>-|TRBV7-2|TRBD1|TRBJ2-5
TGTGCCAGCAGCTTACCAATGACAGGGACAGAGACCCAGTACTTC
CASSLPMTGTETQYF
>-|TRBV25-1|-|TRBJ1-5
TGTGCCAGCAGGGCAGGGAATCAGCCCCAGCATTTT
CASRAGNQPQHF
>-|TRBV5-1|-|TRBJ1-3
TGCGCCAGCAGCTTGGGAGATCAGGTAACCTCTGGAAACACCATATATTTT
CASSLGDQVTSGNTIYF
>-|TRBV4-1|TRBD1|TRBJ2-7
TGCGCCAGCAGTCAACAGGGGAACGAGCAGTACTTC
CASSQQGNEQYF
>-|TRBV5-1|TRBD1|TRBJ2-2
TGCGCCAGCAGCTTCCCTCGGACAGGGATCGGGGAGCTGTTTTTT
CASSFPRTGIGELFF
>-|TRBV29-1|TRBD1|TRBJ1-2
TGCAGCACTTTGATACAGGGGGACTATGGCTACACCTTC
CSTLIQGDYGYTF
>-|TRBV5-1|TRBD1|TRBJ1-1
TGCGCCAGCAGCCCTGGACAGGTCAACACTGAAGCTTTCTTT
CASSPGQVNTEAFF
>-|TRBV4-2|TRBD1|TRBJ2-2
TGTGCCAGCAGCCCACAGGGGGCAGGTACCGGGGAGCTGTTTTTT
CASSPQGAGTGELFF
>-|TRBV12-3/TRBV12-4|TRBD1|TRBJ1-2
TGTGCCAGCAGCCAAGACAGGGCCTATGGCTACACCTTC
CASSQDRAYGYTF
>-|TRBV11-3|-|TRBJ2-3
TGTGCCAGCAGCTTAGGAATACTTAGCACAGATACGCAGTATTTT
CASSLGILSTDTQYF
>once|TRBV9|-|TRBJ1-1
TGTGCCAGCAGCGTAGGGGGGGACACTGAAGCTTTCTTT
CASSVGGDTEAFF
>-|TRBV29-1|-|TRBJ2-5
TGCAGCGCCATCCCTGCCGGGGACCAAGAGACCCAGTACTTC
CSAIPAGDQETQYF
>-|TRBV2|-|TRBJ2-1
TGTGCCAGCAGTGAAAGCGGAGTAAGCTCCTACAATGAGCAGTTCTTC
CASSESGVSSYNEQFF
>-|TRBV27|-|TRBJ2-7
TGTGCCAGCTCACGGTCTGGCTACGAGCAGTACTTC
CASSRSGYEQYF
>once|TRBV30|-|TRBJ1-2
TGTGCCTGGAGCGGAGGGTCGGCTGGCTACACCTTC
CAWSGGSAGYTF
>-|TRBV14|TRBD2|TRBJ2-1
TGTGCCAGCAGGCGGGGGGGCGGACATGAGCAGTTCTTC
CASRRGGGHEQFF
>-|TRBV6-2/TRBV6-3|-|TRBJ1-3
TGTGCCAGCAGTTGGAGCTACTCTGATGGAAACACCATATATTTT
CASSWSYSDGNTIYF
>-|TRBV29-1|-|TRBJ1-1
TGCAGCGTTGATTATGGGCAGGGGAACACTGAAGCTTTCTTT
CSVDYGQGNTEAFF
>-|TRBV18|-|TRBJ2-3
TGTGCCAGCTCACCCGGGAGCGCAGATACGCAGTATTTT
CASSPGSADTQYF
>-|TRBV3-1/TRBV3-2|-|TRBJ1-2
TGTGCCACCGCAAAAAGGGGAGGTGACTATGGCTACACCTTC
CATAKRGGDYGYTF